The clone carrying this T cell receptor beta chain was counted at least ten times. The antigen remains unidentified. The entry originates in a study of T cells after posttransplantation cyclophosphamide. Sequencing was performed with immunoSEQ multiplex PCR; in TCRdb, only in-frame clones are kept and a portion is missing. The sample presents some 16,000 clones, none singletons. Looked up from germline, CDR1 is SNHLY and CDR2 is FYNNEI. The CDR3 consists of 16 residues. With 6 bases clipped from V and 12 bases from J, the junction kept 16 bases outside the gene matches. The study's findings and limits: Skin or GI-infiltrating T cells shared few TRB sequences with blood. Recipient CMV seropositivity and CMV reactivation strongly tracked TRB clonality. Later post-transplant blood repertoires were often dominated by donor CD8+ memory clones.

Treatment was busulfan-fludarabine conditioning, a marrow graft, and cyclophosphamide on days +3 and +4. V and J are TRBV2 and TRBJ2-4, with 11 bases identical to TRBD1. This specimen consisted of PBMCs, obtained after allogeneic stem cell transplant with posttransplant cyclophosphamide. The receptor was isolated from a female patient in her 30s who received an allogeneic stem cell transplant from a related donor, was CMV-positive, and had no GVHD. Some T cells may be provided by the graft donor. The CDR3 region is CASSGNTGTGGRDQYF. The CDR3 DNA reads TGTGCCAGCAGCGGCAACACCGGGACAGGGGGTCGGGATCAGTACTTC.